These 12 T cell receptor beta chains were all obtained from the same sample, sequenced in a study of T cell responses to AZD1222 COVID-19 vaccine. This table comes from immunoSEQ multiplex PCR, and its TCRdb copy is limited to in-frame clones, with some not included. The repertoire includes nearly 200,000 clones, 80% to 95% of them detected once, and about 1% sits in the top ten. The sample here was peripheral blood, taken 28 days after the second AZD1222 dose. The receptors shown here come from an adult who received the AZD1222 COVID-19 vaccine.

V is TRBV6-5 and J is TRBJ1-1; D not certain. The CDR3 is 15 residues long. V lost 4 bases, J lost 0 bases, and 12 bases lay in between. Germline CDR1 MNHEY, CDR2 SVGAGI. The CDR3 here is CASSSKERVNTEAFF. The CDR3 nucleotides are TGTGCCAGCAGTTCGAAAGAACGGGTGAACACTGAAGCTTTCTTT.

The CDR3 spells CASSPGGGNGYTF. The CDR3 DNA reads TGTGCCAGCAGCCCAGGTGGGGGAAATGGCTACACCTTC. V is TRBV3-1 (or the pseudogene TRBV3-2) and J is TRBJ1-2, with D perhaps TRBD1 (5 bases). The V end lost 4 bases, the J end lost 6 bases, and 12 bases lay between the germline ends. The germline V gene encodes CDR1 LGHDT and CDR2 YNNKEL (reference sequence). The CDR3 is 13 residues long.

The rearrangement uses TRBV2 and TRBJ1-4; D is possibly TRBD1 (6 bases). The CDR3 loop spans 15 amino acids. V lost 2 bases and J lost 8, with 15 bases in between. Germline CDR1 SNHLY, CDR2 FYNNEI. The CDR3: CASSERGVVREKLFF. CDR3 bases: TGTGCCAGCAGTGAAAGGGGGGTGGTGAGAGAAAAACTGTTTTTT.

This chain joins TRBV12-3 or TRBV12-4 and TRBJ2-2; perhaps TRBD2 as D (5 bases). Trimming cost V 5 bases and J 5 bases, with 9 bases left between them. The CDR3 has 13 amino acids. The DNA for the CDR3 is TGTGCCAGCAGTCCCAGGAGGACCGGGGAGCTGTTTTTT. Its translation: CASSPRRTGELFF.

This clone has a handful of counts. The CDR3 sequence is CASTLGVSYNEQFF. In nucleotides, the CDR3 is TGCGCCAGCACCCTCGGGGTCTCCTACAATGAGCAGTTCTTC. The V call is TRBV10-2, the J call TRBJ2-1; D is possibly TRBD2 (5 bases). The V end was cut by 7 bases, the J end by 0 bases, with 10 bases between. Germline loops: CDR1 WSHSY, CDR2 SAAADI. CDR3 length equals 14 residues.

The chain couples TRBV6-2 or TRBV6-3 to TRBJ2-2; a weak D match, TRBD2 (6 bases). Per germline, CDR1 MNHEY and CDR2 SVGEGT. There are 15 residues in the CDR3. Trimming left V 3 bases short and J 5 bases short, with 13 bases between. This CDR3 reads CASSYRGGATGELFF. CDR3 coding DNA: TGTGCCAGCAGTTATCGGGGCGGGGCAACCGGGGAGCTGTTTTTT.

This chain joins TRBV7-8 and TRBJ1-6, with 7 bases identical to TRBD1. Germline V lookup: CDR1 SGHVS, CDR2 FQNEAQ. The length of the CDR3 is 14 residues. With V trimmed by 4 bases and J by 12 bases, 9 bases remained unmatched. CDR3 sequence: CASSSGGERKPLHF. The CDR3 coding sequence is TGTGCCAGCAGCTCAGGGGGTGAACGAAAACCCCTCCACTTT.

CDR3 coding DNA: TGTGCCAGCCGCCGCCCTGGGGTTGAAAAACTGTTTTTT. Translation: CASRRPGVEKLFF. The J gene is TRBJ1-4, the V gene TRBV27; unclear D gene. V was trimmed by 8 bases and J by 7 bases, leaving 14 bases between them. This CDR3 has 13 amino acids. Germline CDR1 MNHEY, CDR2 SMNVEV (reference sequence).

V gene TRBV4-1 combines with J gene TRBJ2-7, with a tentative D call TRBD2 (5 bases). Germline CDR1 and CDR2: MGHRA and YSYEKL. The CDR3 covers 14 residues. V was shortened by 4 bases and J by 2 bases, with 12 bases between the two germline ends. The DNA for the CDR3 is TGCGCCAGCAGCCCTTCGAGGGATACCTACGAGCAGTACTTC. Residues: CASSPSRDTYEQYF.

The chain is built from TRBV10-3 and TRBJ1-2; TRBD1 matches at 9 bases. CDR3 length: 18 amino acids. Losses at the gene ends were 6 bases for V and 8 bases for J; bases not matched to a gene: 22. Germline lookup yields CDR1 ENHRY and CDR2 SYGVKD. The CDR3 region has the DNA TGTGCCATCAGCCCGGGACAGGGTAAGGTTATTGTCTTGAACGGCTACACCTTC. It encodes CAISPGQGKVIVLNGYTF.

This chain uses TRBV4-2 with TRBJ2-6; D may be TRBD2 (5 bases). The CDR3 loop spans 16 amino acids. Between the trimmed V and J ends, which lost 0 bases and 4 bases, there was a span of 10 bases. The V gene's germline CDR1 is LGHNA and CDR2 YNFKEQ. The CDR3 nucleotides are TGTGCCAGCAGCCAAGATATAGCGACAGGGGCCAACGTCCTGACTTTC. Translation: CASSQDIATGANVLTF.

This sequence joins TRBV5-5 and TRBJ1-5; no clear D gene. CDR3 length: 13 amino acids. Between the trimmed V and J ends, which lost 0 bases and 5 bases, there was a span of 6 bases. CDR1 and CDR2 (germline): SGHKS, YYEKEE (reference sequence). CDR3 region: CASSLAEDQPQHF. In DNA form, the CDR3 reads TGTGCCAGCAGCTTGGCCGAGGATCAGCCCCAGCATTTT.